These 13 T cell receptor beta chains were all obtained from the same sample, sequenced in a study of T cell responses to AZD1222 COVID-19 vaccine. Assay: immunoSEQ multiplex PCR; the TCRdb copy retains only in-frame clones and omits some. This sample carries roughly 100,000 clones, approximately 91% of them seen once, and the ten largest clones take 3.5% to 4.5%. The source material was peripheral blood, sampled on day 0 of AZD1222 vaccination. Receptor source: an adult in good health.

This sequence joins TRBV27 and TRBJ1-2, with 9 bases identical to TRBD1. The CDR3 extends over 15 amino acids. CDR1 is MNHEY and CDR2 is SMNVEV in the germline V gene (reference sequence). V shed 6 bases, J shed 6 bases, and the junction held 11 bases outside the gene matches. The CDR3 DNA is TGTGCCAGCAGGCCCCCGGGACAGGGATGGGATGGCTACACCTTC. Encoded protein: CASRPPGQGWDGYTF.

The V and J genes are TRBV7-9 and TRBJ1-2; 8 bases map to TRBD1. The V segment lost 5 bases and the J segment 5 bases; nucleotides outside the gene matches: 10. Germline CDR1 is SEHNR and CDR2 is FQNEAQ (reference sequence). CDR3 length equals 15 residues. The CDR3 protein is CASSRPDRAGYGYTF. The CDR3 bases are TGTGCCAGCAGCCGACCGGACAGGGCAGGGTATGGCTACACCTTC.

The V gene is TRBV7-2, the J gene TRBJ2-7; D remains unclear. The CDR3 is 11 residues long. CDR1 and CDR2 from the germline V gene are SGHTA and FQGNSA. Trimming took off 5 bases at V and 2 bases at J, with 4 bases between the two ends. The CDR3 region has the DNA TGTGCCAGCAGCCTGACCTACGAGCAGTACTTC. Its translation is CASSLTYEQYF. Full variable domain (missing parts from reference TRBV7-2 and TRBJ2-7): GAGVSQSPSNKVTEKGKDVELRCDPISGHTALYWYRQSLGQGLEFLIYFQGNSAPDKSGLPSDRFSAERTGGSVSTLTIQRTQQEDSAVYLCASSLTYEQYFGPGTRLTVT.

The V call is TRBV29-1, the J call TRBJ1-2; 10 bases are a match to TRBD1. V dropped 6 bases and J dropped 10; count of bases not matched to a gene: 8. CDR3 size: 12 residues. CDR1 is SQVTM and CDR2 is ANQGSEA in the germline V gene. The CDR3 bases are TGCAGCGTCTCGGGGGACAGGGGAGACTACACCTTC. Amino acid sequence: CSVSGDRGDYTF.

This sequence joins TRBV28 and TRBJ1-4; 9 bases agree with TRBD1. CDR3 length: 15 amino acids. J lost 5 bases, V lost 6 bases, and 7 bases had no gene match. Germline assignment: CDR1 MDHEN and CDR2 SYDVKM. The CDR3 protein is CASRPTGTGNEKLFF. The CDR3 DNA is TGTGCCAGCAGACCTACCGGGACAGGGAATGAAAAACTGTTTTTT. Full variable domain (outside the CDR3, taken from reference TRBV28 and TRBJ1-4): DVKVTQSSRYLVKRTGEKVFLECVQDMDHENMFWYRQDPGLGLRLIYFSYDVKMKEKGDIPEGYSVSREKKERFSLILESASTNQTSMYLCASRPTGTGNEKLFFGSGTQLSVL.

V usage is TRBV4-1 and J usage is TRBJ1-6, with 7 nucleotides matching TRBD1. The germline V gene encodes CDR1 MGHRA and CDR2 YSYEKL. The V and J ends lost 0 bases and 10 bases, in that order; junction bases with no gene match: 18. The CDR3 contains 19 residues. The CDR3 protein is CASSQDAGGGYPSESPLHF. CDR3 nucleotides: TGCGCCAGCAGCCAAGACGCAGGAGGGGGCTATCCCTCCGAATCACCCCTCCACTTT.

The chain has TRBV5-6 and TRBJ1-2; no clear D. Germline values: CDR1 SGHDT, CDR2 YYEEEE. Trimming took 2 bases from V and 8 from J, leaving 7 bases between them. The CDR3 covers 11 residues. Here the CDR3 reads CASSFRGGYTF. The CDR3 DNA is TGTGCCAGCAGCTTTCGAGGCGGCTACACCTTC.

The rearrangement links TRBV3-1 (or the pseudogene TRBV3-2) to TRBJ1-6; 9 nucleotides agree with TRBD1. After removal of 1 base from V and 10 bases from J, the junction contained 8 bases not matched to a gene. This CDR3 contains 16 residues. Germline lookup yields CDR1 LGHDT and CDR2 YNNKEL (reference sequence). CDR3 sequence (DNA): TGTGCCAGCAGCCAAGCGGGCGACAGGGGGAGCTCACCCCTCCACTTT. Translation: CASSQAGDRGSSPLHF.

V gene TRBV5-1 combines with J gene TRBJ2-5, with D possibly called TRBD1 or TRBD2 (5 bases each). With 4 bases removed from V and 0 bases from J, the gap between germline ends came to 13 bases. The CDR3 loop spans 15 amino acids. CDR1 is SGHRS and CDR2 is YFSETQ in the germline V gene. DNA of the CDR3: TGCGCCAGCAGCGTCACCGGGACCGACCAAGAGACCCAGTACTTC. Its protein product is CASSVTGTDQETQYF.

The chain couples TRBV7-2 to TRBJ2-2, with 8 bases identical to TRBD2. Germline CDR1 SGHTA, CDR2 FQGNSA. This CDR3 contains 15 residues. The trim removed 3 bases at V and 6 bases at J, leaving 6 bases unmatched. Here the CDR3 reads CASSFITGGPGELFF. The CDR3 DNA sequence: TGTGCCAGCAGCTTTATAACGGGGGGGCCCGGGGAGCTGTTTTTT.

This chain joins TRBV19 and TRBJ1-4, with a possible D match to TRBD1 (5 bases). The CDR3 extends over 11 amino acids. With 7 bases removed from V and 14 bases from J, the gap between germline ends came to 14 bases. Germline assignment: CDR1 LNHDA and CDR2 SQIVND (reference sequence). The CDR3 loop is CASTPGGRLFF. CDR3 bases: TGTGCCAGTACCCCGGGGGGTCGGCTGTTTTTT.

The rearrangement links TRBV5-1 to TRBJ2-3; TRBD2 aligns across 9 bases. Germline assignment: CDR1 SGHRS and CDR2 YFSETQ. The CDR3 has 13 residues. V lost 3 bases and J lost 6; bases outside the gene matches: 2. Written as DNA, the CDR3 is TGCGCCAGCAGCTCAACTAGCGGGGATACGCAGTATTTT. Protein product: CASSSTSGDTQYF.

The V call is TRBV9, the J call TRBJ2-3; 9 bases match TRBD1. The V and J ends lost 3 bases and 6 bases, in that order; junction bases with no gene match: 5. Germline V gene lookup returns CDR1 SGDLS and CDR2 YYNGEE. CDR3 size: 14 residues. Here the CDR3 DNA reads TGTGCCAGCAGCGGGGACAGGGTGGCGGATACGCAGTATTTT. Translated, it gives CASSGDRVADTQYF.